This entry lists 9 T cell receptor beta chains sequenced from one sample in a study of blood T cell repertoires in COVID-19. The method was immunoSEQ multiplex PCR; TCRdb's version includes in-frame clones alone and lacks a portion of them. Of 250,000 to 300,000 clones in the sample, 70% to 90% were seen once. The sequenced material came from PBMCs or T cells enriched from blood (not recorded which). The source is a woman between 45 and 60 years old who had recovered from COVID-19.

V and J are TRBV5-5 and TRBJ1-5, with D possibly matching TRBD1 (5 bases). V lost 0 bases and J lost 5, with 9 bases in between. Germline assignment: CDR1 SGHKS and CDR2 YYEKEE (reference sequence). CDR3 length equals 14 residues. CDR3 sequence (DNA): TGTGCCAGCAGCTTGGCAAGGGGCGATCAGCCCCAGCATTTT. Translation gives CASSLARGDQPQHF.

The gene calls are TRBV6-6 and TRBJ2-5, with 8 bases matching TRBD2. The CDR3 has 16 residues. The V gene's germline CDR1 is MNHNY and CDR2 SVGAGI (reference sequence). V shed 2 bases, J shed 5 bases, and the junction held 10 bases outside the gene matches. CDR3 nucleotide sequence: TGTGCCAGCAGTTACCCTACCGGGACTAGTGCGGAGACCCAGTACTTC. Its protein product is CASSYPTGTSAETQYF.

The J gene is TRBJ2-1, the V gene TRBV19, with 9 positions matching TRBD2. Germline CDR1 LNHDA, CDR2 SQIVND (reference sequence). V dropped 6 bases and J dropped 1; count of bases not matched to a gene: 4. This CDR3 comprises 15 residues. CDR3 nucleotides: TGTGCCAGTAGCACTAGCGGGCCTTCCTACAATGAGCAGTTCTTC. Translation: CASSTSGPSYNEQFF. Based on the CDR3 plus reference TRBV19 and TRBJ2-1, the full variable domain is DGGITQSPKYLFRKEGQNVTLSCEQNLNHDAMYWYRQDPGQGLRLIYYSQIVNDFQKGDIAEGYSVSREKKESFPLTVTSAQKNPTAFYLCASSTSGPSYNEQFFGPGTRLTVL.

The chain uses TRBV19 and TRBJ2-7; weak D call: TRBD2 (5 bases). Germline CDR1 LNHDA, CDR2 SQIVND (reference sequence). CDR3 size: 15 residues. V lost 1 base and J lost 2, with 12 bases in between. The CDR3 loop reads CASSIVPGSAYEQYF. In nucleotides, the CDR3 is TGTGCCAGTAGTATAGTACCGGGGAGCGCCTACGAGCAGTACTTC.

The genes are TRBV14 and TRBJ2-3; 7 bases agree with TRBD2. With 3 bases clipped from V and 1 base from J, the junction kept 13 bases outside the gene matches. The CDR3 sequence is 18 residues long. CDR1 is SGHDN, CDR2 FVKESK, per germline. The CDR3 loop is CASSHNGAAGDGTDTQYF. The CDR3 region has the DNA TGTGCCAGCAGCCACAATGGGGCGGCGGGGGATGGCACAGATACGCAGTATTTT. Filled out from reference TRBV14 and TRBJ2-3, the complete variable domain reads EAGVTQFPSHSVIEKGQTVTLRCDPISGHDNLYWYRRVMGKEIKFLLHFVKESKQDESGMPNNRFLAERTGGTYSTLKVQPAELEDSGVYFCASSHNGAAGDGTDTQYFGPGTRLTVL.

The V gene is TRBV11-2, the J gene TRBJ1-2; 9 bases agree with TRBD1. J gave up 4 bases and V 5 bases, and 5 bases lay outside the gene matches. Germline V gene lookup returns CDR1 SGHAT and CDR2 FQNNGV. The CDR3 length is 14 residues. DNA of the CDR3: TGTGCCAGCAGCCAACAGGGGGCAGGCTATGGCTACACCTTC. Translated, it gives CASSQQGAGYGYTF.

The V gene is TRBV5-4, the J gene TRBJ2-1; perhaps TRBD2 as D (6 bases). CDR1 and CDR2 from the germline V gene are SGHNT and YYREEE (reference sequence). CDR3 size: 16 residues. With 0 bases removed from V and 2 bases from J, the gap between germline ends came to 12 bases. The DNA of the CDR3 is TGTGCCAGCAGCTTGGGTACTAGCCTCCCCTACAATGAGCAGTTCTTC. Translating it yields CASSLGTSLPYNEQFF. The full variable domain, rest sourced from reference TRBV5-4 and TRBJ2-1, is ETGVTQSPTHLIKTRGQQVTLRCSSQSGHNTVSWYQQALGQGPQFIFQYYREEENGRGNFPPRFSGLQFPNYSSELNVNALELDDSALYLCASSLGTSLPYNEQFFGPGTRLTVL.

The chain couples TRBV7-8 to TRBJ1-2, with a weak D call TRBD1 (5 bases). The germline gives CDR1 SGHVS, CDR2 FQNEAQ. The CDR3 has 14 residues. V lost 1 base and J 8 bases, leaving 14 bases between the germline ends. The CDR3 region is CASSLDPQAGGYTF. CDR3 coding DNA: TGTGCCAGCAGCTTAGATCCACAGGCTGGGGGCTACACCTTC.

Concerning this clone: Its ends do not fully match the called genes, so a read error is possible. V gene TRBV11-2 combines with J gene TRBJ2-1; TRBD1 matches 10 bases. Looked up from germline, CDR1 is SGHAT and CDR2 is FQNNGV. CDR3 length: 15 residues. The CDR3 coding sequence is TGTGCCAGCAGTCCGGACAGGGGGTCCTTCAATGAGCAGTTCTTC. Amino acid sequence: CASSPDRGSFNEQFF.